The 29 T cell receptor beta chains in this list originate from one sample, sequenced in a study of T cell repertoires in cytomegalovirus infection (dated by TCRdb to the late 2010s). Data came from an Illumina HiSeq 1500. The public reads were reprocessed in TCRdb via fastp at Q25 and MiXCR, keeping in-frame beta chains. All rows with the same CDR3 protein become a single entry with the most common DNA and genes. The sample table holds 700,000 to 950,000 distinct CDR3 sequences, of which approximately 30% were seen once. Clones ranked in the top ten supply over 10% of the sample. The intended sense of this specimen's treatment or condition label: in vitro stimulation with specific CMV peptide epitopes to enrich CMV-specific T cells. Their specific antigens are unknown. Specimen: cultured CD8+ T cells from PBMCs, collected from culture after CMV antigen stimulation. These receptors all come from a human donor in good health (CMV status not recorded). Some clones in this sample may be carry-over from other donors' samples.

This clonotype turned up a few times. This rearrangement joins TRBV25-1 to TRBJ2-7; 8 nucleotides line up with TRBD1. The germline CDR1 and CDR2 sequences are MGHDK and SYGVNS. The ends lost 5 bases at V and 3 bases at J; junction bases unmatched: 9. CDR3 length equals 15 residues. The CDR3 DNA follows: TGTGCCAGCAGTTTTGGACAGGGCCCCCTCTACGAGCAGTACTTC. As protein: CASSFGQGPLYEQYF.

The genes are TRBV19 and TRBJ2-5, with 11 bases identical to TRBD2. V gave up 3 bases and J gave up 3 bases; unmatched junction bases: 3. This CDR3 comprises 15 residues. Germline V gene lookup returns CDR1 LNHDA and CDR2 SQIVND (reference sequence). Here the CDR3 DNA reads TGTGCCAGTAGTATTGGACTAGCGGGTGAAGAGACCCAGTACTTC. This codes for CASSIGLAGEETQYF.

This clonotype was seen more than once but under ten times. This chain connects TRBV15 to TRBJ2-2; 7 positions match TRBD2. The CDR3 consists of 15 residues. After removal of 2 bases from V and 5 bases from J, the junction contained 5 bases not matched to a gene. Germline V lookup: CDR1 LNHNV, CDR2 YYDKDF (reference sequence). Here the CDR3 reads CATSRPPGGTGELFF. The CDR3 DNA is TGTGCCACCAGCAGACCCCCCGGGGGGACCGGGGAGCTGTTTTTT.

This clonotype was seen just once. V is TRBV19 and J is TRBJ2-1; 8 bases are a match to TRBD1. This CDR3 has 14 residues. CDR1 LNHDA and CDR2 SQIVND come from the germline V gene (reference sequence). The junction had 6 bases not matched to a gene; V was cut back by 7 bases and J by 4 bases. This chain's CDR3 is CASTLDRAYNEQFF. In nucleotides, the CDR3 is TGTGCCAGTACCCTGGACAGGGCTTACAATGAGCAGTTCTTC.

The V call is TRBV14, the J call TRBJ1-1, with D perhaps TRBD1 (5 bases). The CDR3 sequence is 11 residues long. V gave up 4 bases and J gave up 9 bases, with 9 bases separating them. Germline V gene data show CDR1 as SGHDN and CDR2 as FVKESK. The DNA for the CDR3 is TGTGCCAGCAGCCTTGGGGACCAAGCTTTCTTT. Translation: CASSLGDQAFF.

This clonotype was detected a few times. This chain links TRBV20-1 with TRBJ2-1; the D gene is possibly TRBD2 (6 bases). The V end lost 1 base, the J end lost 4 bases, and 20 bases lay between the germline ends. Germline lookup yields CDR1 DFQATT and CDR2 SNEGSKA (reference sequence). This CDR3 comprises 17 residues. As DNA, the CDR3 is TGCAGTGCTAGAGGTCAGGTTGGTAGCGGCCCTTACAATGAGCAGTTCTTC. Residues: CSARGQVGSGPYNEQFF.

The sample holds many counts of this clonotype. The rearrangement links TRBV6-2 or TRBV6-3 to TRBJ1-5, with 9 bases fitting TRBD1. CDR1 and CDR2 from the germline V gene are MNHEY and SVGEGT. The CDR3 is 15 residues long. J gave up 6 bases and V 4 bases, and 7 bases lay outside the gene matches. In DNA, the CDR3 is TGTGCCAGCAGTTCCCCGGGACAGGGCTCTCAGCCCCAGCATTTT. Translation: CASSSPGQGSQPQHF.

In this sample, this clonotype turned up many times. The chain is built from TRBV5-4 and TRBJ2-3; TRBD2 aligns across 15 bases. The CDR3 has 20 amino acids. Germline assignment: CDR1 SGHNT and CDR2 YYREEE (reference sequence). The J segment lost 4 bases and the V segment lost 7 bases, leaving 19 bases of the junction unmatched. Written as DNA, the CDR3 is TGTGCCAGCGGCCATGAAAGGACTAGCGGGGGGGCCCATTCCGCAGATACGCAGTATTTT. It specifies CASGHERTSGGAHSADTQYF.

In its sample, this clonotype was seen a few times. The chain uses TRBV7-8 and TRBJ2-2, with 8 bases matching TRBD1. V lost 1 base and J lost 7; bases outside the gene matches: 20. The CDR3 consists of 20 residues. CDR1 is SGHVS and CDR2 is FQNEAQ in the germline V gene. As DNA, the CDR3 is TGTGCCAGCAGCTTAGGTTCCCTCGGACAGGGCCTTCCTAACGTCGGGGAGCTGTTTTTT. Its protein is CASSLGSLGQGLPNVGELFF.

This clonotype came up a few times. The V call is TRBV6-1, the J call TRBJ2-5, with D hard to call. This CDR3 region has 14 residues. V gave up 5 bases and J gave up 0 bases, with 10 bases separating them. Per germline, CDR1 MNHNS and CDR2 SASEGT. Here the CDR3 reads CASSRKGNQETQYF. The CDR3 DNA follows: TGTGCCAGCAGTCGCAAAGGGAACCAAGAGACCCAGTACTTC.

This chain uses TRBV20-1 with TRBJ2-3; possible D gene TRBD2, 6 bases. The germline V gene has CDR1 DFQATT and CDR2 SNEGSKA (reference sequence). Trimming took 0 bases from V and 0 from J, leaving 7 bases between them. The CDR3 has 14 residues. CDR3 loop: CSARERGSTDTQYF. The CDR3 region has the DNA TGCAGTGCTAGAGAGCGGGGCAGCACAGATACGCAGTATTTT.

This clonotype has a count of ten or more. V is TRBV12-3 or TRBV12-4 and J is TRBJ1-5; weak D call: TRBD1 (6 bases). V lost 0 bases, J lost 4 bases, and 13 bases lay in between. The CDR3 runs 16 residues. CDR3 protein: CASSLAGWQGNQPQHF. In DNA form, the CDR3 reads TGTGCCAGCAGTTTAGCAGGCTGGCAGGGGAATCAGCCCCAGCATTTT.

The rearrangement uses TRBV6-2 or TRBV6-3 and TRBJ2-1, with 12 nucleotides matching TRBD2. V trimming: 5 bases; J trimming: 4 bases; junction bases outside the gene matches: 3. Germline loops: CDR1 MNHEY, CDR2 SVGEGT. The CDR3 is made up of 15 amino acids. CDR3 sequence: CASSDGLAGYNEQFF. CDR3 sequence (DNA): TGTGCCAGCAGTGACGGACTAGCGGGGTACAATGAGCAGTTCTTC.

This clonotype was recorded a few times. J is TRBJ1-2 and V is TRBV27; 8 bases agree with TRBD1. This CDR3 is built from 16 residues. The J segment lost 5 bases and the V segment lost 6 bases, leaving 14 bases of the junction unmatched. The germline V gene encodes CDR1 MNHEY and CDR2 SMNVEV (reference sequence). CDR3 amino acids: CASSPSTGELGYGYTF. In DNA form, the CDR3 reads TGTGCCAGCAGCCCATCGACAGGGGAATTAGGGTATGGCTACACCTTC.

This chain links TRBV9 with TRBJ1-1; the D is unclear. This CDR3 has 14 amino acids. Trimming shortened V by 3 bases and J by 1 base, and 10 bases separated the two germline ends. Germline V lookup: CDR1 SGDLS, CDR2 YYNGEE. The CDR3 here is CASSGGWGNTEAFF. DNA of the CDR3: TGTGCCAGCAGCGGAGGATGGGGGAACACTGAAGCTTTCTTT.

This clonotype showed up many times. CDR3 sequence reads: CASSLGPSGGLKTDTQYF. CDR3 sequence (DNA): TGTGCCAGCAGCTTAGGGCCTAGCGGGGGCCTCAAGACAGATACGCAGTATTTT. The rearrangement joins TRBV7-2 to TRBJ2-3, with 10 bases that match TRBD2. The CDR3 totals 18 residues. CDR1 is SGHTA and CDR2 is FQGNSA in the germline V gene. V trimming: 1 base; J trimming: 3 bases; junction bases outside the gene matches: 10.

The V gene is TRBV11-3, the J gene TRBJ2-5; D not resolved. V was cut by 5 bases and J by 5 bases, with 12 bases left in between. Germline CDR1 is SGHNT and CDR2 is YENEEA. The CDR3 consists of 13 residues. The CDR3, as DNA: TGTGCCAGCAGCCCCTACTCTACGGAGACCCAGTACTTC. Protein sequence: CASSPYSTETQYF. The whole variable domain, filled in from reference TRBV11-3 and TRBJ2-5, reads EAGVVQSPRYKIIEKKQPVAFWCNPISGHNTLYWYLQNLGQGPELLIRYENEEAVDDSQLPKDRFSAERLKGVDSTLKIQPAELGDSAVYLCASSPYSTETQYFGPGTRLLVL.

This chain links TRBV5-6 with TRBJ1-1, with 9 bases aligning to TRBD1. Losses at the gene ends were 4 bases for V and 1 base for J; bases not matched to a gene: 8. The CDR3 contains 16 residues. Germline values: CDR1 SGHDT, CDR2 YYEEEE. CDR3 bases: TGTGCCAGCAGCGAGGGACAGGGAATTTGGAACACTGAAGCTTTCTTT. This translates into CASSEGQGIWNTEAFF.

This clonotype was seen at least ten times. As DNA, the CDR3 is TGTGCCAGCACCTGGGGCCAAGGCGGCTACACCTTC. Residues: CASTWGQGGYTF. The chain has TRBV7-2 and TRBJ1-2; TRBD1 might be the D (5 bases). With 7 bases removed from V and 8 bases from J, the gap between germline ends came to 14 bases. The CDR3 covers 12 residues. Germline V gives CDR1 SGHTA, CDR2 FQGNSA.

CDR3 in DNA: TGTGCCAGCAGCTGGGGGACTAGCGGACACATCGGGGAGCTGTTTTTT. Amino acids: CASSWGTSGHIGELFF. The chain combines TRBV7-9 with TRBJ2-2; 11 positions match TRBD2. The CDR3 spans 16 residues. J was trimmed by 7 bases and V by 4 bases; bases with no gene match: 8. The germline V gene encodes CDR1 SEHNR and CDR2 FQNEAQ (reference sequence).

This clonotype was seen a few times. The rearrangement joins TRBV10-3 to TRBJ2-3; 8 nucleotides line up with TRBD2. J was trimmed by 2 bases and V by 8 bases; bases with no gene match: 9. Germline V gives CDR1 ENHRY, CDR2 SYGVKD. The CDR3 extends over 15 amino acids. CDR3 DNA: TGTGCCATCCGCCAGCGGGGGCCGAACACAGATACGCAGTATTTT. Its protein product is CAIRQRGPNTDTQYF.

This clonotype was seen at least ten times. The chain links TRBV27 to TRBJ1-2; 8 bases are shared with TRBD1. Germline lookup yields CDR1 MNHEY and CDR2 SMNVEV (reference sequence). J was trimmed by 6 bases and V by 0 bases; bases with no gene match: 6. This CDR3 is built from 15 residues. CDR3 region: CASSLSGQGWNGYTF. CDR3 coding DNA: TGTGCCAGCAGTTTATCCGGACAGGGATGGAATGGCTACACCTTC.

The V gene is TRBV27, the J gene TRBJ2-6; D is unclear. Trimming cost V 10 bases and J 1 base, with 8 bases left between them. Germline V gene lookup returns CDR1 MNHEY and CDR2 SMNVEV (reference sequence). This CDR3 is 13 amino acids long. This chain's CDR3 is CATGPSGANVLTF. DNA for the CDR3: TGTGCCACCGGGCCGTCTGGGGCCAACGTCCTGACTTTC.

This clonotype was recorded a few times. The CDR3 region has the DNA TGTGCCAGCAGCCCAAGGGGGACCAAGGCCTACGAGCAGTACTTC. This sequence encodes CASSPRGTKAYEQYF. V gene TRBV7-6 combines with J gene TRBJ2-7; D is possibly TRBD1 (6 bases). CDR3 length: 15 residues. Germline V gene sequence: CDR1 SGHVS, CDR2 FNYEAQ. The V end lost 5 bases, the J end lost 2 bases, and 16 bases lay between the germline ends.

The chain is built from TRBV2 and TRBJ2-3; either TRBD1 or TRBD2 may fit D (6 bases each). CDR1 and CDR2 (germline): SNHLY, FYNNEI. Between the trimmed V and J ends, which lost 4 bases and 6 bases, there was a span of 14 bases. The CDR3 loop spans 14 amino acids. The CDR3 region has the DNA TGTGCCAGCAGTGCACCGGGGGCAGGGGATACGCAGTATTTT. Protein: CASSAPGAGDTQYF.

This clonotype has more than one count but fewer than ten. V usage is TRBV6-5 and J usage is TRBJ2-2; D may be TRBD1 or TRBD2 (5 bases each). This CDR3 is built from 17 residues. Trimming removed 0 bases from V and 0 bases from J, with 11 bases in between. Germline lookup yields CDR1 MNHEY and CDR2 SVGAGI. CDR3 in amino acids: CASSYSRAGSNTGELFF. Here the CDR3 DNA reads TGTGCCAGCAGTTACTCGAGGGCAGGGTCGAACACCGGGGAGCTGTTTTTT.

In DNA form, the CDR3 reads TGCGCCAGCAGCTTGGCCGGAGGGGGTGAAACCGGGGAGCTGTTTTTT. This sequence encodes CASSLAGGGETGELFF. This chain links TRBV5-1 with TRBJ2-2; perhaps D is TRBD1 or TRBD2 (6 bases each). Per the germline V gene, CDR1 is SGHRS and CDR2 is YFSETQ. Trimming took off 0 bases at V and 5 bases at J, with 14 bases between the two ends. The CDR3 consists of 16 residues.

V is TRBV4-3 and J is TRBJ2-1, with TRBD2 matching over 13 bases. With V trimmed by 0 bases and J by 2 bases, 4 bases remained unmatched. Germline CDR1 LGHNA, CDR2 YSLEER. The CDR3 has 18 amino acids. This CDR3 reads CASSQDGTSGVTYNEQFF. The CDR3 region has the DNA TGCGCCAGCAGCCAAGATGGGACTAGCGGGGTTACCTACAATGAGCAGTTCTTC.

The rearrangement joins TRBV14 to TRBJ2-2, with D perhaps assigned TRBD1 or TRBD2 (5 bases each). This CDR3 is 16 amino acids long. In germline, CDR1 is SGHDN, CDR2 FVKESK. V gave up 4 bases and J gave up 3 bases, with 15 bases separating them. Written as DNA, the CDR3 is TGTGCCAGCAGCCCCCTGGGGACCCCGGACACCGGGGAGCTGTTTTTT. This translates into CASSPLGTPDTGELFF.